In this sample, the clone carrying this T cell receptor beta chain turned up a few times. This CDR3 is 12 amino acids long. V was pared by 4 bases and J by 5 bases, with 6 bases between. Study members were between roughly 18 and 100 years old and lived in around 24 US regions. The data originate from a study of blood T cell repertoires in COVID-19. Whole-study context: Specimens from acute and convalescent COVID-19 originated in the United States, Italy and Spain. Sources were T cells, B-cell-depleted T cells, or PBMCs; the material itself was cDNA or gDNA.

Authors' analysis steps: Amplification of reference gene primers was used by the study to estimate nucleated cell counts. Generated by immunoSEQ multiplex PCR, the TCRdb table keeps only in-frame clones and is missing some. The DNA gave D and trimming, while V, J and clone size come from that table. The sample lists 120,000 to 150,000 clones, approximately 88% occurring once. The TCR sequence derives from a woman in her 30s with acute COVID-19. This chain connects TRBV12-3 or TRBV12-4 to TRBJ1-5, with D tentatively TRBD1 (6 bases). The sample comprised PBMCs or T cells enriched from blood (not recorded which). CDR3 sequence: CASSSGDQPQHF. The CDR3 region has the DNA TGTGCCAGCAGTTCAGGGGATCAGCCCCAGCATTTT.